Included here is one T cell receptor beta chain sequence, with context. Its specific antigen is unknown. Base quality data are lacking; no much larger clone is found one base away. This record belongs to a study of shared clonotypes between healthy human individuals (dated by TCRdb to between 2020 and 2021). With respect to the entire study: The cohort comprised two women and a few men aged 18 to 49 years. For each donor, three plates each were used for CD4 naive and CD4 memory, two plates were used for CD8 naive, and one plate was used for CD8 memory. Blood TCR repertoires of five healthy adults were deeply sequenced to estimate repertoire size and the extent of clonotype sharing between individuals. Libraries were prepared and TCR repertoires were sequenced by different laboratories using diverse techniques, in order to increase sequencing depth and limit assay-specific biases. Leukapheresis yielded between about 0.94 and 9.5 billion PBMCs per donor. What the study reported, not specific to this receptor: Sampling was restricted to blood, and TCR repertoires in tissues likely differ from the TCR repertoires found in blood. Sharing across a few donors was observed for approximately 5% of naive CD4, under 4% of naive CD8, 2% to 2.5% of memory CD4, and over 0.3% of memory CD8 clonotypes. Based on pairwise subsampling, the degree of clonotype sharing among donors was expected to be affected by sequencing depth. The small number of donors limited the genetic and exposure-history diversity represented. Even with the large sequencing depth, rarefaction of the sorted-subset datasets indicated that sequencing was incomplete. Clonotypes shared by all four sorted-subset donors showed higher generation probabilities than non-shared clonotypes. Naive subsets generally had larger estimated clonotype richness than memory subsets did.

Using the deep immunoSEQ assay, multiplex PCR amplified TCR CDR3 regions from genomic DNA. Genomic DNA extracted from each cell subset was distributed evenly over all wells of several immunoSEQ 96-well plates, and each plate served as one replicate. For sorted subsets, each replicate PCR was loaded with roughly 0.2 ug genomic DNA, equivalent to some 27,000 T cell genomes. Purified libraries were measured with a Qubit 3.0 fluorometer, size-checked on a Bioanalyzer 2100, and measured again with the KAPA Library Quantification kit. Every immunoSEQ 96-well plate was sequenced on a dedicated single-read 150-cycle Illumina NextSeq 550 flow cell. The authors' analysis ran thus. Because the immunoSEQ output held only junctional sequences and lacked quality scores, the filtering could not match the filtering applied to full-length reads. To assign V/J genes and CDR3, sequences were annotated using PyIR, a Python wrapper for IgBLAST v1.9, with IMGT germline references. Any read was removed if the V/J assignment was weak (E-value above 1e-6), the CDR3 was missing, or the read contained stop codons, out-of-frame junctions, or ambiguous translated residues. V3J clonotypes were defined as sequences sharing the same inferred V gene, J gene, and CDR3 amino acid sequence. Percentage overlap between repertoires was computed as shared unique clonotypes divided by the size of the smaller repertoire. Repertoire richness was assessed with RTK rarefaction, the Chao1 estimator, and Recon v2.1 estimates of unobserved clonotypes. Generation probabilities were computed with OLGA for all TCRbeta clonotypes obtained by the gDNA method from four donors. TCRdb mirrors the immuneACCESS table, restricted to in-frame sequences. Some clones are absent from its copies; in checked studies, under half trace to an unresolved V gene, and the reason for the others is unknown. V and J calls and clone size are copied from that table; D and trimming were computed from the DNA. This sample is represented by approximately 2,300,000 clones; roughly 92% of them were singletons. The ten largest make up 0.37% of the sample.

Healthy HIV-negative adults with no recently reported acute infections or vaccinations were included as donors. Only Caucasian adults living in Nashville, Tennessee, USA were represented among the donors. CD4+ T cells were enriched through magnetic negative selection, after which naive cells were positively selected on CD45RA and the remaining negative fraction served as the memory subset. After blood collection by leukapheresis, PBMCs were isolated using Ficoll-Histopaque density gradient centrifugation and then cryopreserved in the vapor phase of liquid nitrogen. Analytical flow cytometry was used to check the purity and quantity of each magnetically sorted T cell population. From each sorted fraction, genomic DNA was isolated and quantified by UV absorbance on a Nanodrop 2000c. CDR1 SGHRS and CDR2 YFSETQ were looked up in the germline V gene. Including the terminal cysteine and phenylalanine, the CDR3 comprises 16 residues. The DNA shown is the 48-base CDR3, in frame from base 1. Trimming accounts for 3 bases at V and 0 bases at J, while the number of junction bases matched to no gene is 3.

Here the chain combines TRBV5-1 and TRBJ2-1; 10 bases in the junction line up with TRBD1. The receptor comes from a young man in good health. Some clones in this sample may be carry-over from other donors' samples. The sequencing input was naive CD4+ T cells from PBMCs. The cell subset or site label here, explained by the study, means: CD45RA+ positively selected. The encoded CDR3 is CASSSRTGGSYNEQFF. The base sequence is TGCGCCAGCAGCTCTCGGACAGGGGGCTCCTACAATGAGCAGTTCTTC.